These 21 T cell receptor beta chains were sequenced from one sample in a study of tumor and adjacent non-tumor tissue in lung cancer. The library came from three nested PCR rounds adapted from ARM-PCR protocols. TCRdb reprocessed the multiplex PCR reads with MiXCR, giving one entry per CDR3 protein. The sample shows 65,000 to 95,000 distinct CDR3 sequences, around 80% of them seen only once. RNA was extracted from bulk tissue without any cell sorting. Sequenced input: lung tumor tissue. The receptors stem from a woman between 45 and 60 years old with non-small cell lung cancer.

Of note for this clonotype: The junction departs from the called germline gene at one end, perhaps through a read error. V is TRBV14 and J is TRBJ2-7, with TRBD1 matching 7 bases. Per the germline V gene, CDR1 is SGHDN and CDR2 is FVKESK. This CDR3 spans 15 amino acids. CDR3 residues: CARGSRGRRSYEQNF. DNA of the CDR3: TGTGCCAGGGGAAGTAGGGGGCGTAGATCCTACGAGCAGAACTTC.

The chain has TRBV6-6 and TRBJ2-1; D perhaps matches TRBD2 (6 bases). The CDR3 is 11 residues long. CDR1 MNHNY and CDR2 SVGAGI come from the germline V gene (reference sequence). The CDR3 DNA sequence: TGTGCTAAGGGTGGAGGGAATGAGCAGTTCTTC. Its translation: CAKGGGNEQFF.

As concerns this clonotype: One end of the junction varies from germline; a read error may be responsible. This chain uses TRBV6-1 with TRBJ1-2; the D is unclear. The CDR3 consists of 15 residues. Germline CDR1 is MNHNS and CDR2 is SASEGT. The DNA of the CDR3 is TGTACCAGCATTTTCAAACCGGAAGATAACTATGGCTACACCTTC. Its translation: CTSIFKPEDNYGYTF.

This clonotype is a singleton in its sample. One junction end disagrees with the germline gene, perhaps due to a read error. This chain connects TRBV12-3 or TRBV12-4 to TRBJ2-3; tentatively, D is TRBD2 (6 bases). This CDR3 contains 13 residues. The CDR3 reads CASRLIAADTQYF. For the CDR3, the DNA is TGTGCCAGCAGGTTAATAGCGGCAGATACGCAATATTTT.

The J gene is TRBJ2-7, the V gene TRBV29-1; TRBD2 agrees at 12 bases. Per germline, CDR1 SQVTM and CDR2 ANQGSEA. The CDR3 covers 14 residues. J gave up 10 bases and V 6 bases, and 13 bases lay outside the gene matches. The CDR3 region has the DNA TGCAGCGTAGAACTCGGACTAGCGGGAACCGAACAGTACTTC. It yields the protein CSVELGLAGTEQYF.

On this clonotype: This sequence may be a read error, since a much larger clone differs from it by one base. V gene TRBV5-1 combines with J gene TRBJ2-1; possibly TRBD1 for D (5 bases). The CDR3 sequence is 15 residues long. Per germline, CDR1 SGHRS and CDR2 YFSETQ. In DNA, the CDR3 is TGCGCCAGCAGCCCCCAGGGAAGGGCCTACAATGAGCACTTCTTC. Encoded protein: CASSPQGRAYNEHFF.

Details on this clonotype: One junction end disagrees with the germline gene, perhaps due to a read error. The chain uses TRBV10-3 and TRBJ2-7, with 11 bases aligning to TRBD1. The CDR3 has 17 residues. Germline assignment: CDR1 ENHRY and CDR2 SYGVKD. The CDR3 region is CTISASYGTGGTYEQYF. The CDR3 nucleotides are TGTACCATCAGTGCCAGTTATGGGACAGGGGGAACCTACGAACAGTACTTC.

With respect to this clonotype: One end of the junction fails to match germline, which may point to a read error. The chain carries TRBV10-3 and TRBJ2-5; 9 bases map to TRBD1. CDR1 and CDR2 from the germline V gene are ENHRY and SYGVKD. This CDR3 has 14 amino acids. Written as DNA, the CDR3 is TGTGCCATCAGGGGTACAGGGGGCGGGGAGACCCTGTGCTTC. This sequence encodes CAIRGTGGGETLCF.

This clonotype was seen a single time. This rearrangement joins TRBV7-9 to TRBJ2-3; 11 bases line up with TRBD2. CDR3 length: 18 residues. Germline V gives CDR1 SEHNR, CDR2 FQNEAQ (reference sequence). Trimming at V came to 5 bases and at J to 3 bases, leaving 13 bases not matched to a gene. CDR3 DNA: TGTGCCAGCAGCCCAAGATGGCCTAGCGGGGGGTCTACAGATACGCAGTATTTT. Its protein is CASSPRWPSGGSTDTQYF.

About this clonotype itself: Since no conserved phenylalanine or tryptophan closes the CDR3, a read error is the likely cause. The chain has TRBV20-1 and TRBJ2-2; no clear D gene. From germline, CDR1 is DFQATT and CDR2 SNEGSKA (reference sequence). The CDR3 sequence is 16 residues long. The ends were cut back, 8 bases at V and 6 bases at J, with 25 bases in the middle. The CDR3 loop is CSTTPIGILVAGELFY. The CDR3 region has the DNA TGCAGTACCACCCCGATTGGGATTCTTGTCGCCGGGGAGCTGTTTTAT.

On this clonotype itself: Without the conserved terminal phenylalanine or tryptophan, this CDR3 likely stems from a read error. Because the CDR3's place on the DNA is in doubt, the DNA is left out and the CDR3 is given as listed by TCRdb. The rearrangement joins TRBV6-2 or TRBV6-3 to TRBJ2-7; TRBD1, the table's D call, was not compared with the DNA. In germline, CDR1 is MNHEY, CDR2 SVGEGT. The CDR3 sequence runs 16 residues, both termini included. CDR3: CASNLNRDRASYERYY.

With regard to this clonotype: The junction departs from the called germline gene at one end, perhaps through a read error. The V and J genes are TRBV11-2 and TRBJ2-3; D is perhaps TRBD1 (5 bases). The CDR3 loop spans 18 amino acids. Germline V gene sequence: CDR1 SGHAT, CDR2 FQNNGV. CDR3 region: CASSFVAMTRWGTDTQYF. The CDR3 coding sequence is TGTGCCAGTAGCTTCGTCGCCATGACCAGGTGGGGCACAGATACGCAGTATTTC. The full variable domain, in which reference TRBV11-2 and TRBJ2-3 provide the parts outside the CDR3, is EAGVAQSPRYKIIEKRQSVAFWCNPISGHATLYWYQQILGQGPKLLIQFQNNGVVDDSQLPKDRFSAERLKGVDSTLKIQPAKLEDSAVYLCASSFVAMTRWGTDTQYFGPGTRLTVL.

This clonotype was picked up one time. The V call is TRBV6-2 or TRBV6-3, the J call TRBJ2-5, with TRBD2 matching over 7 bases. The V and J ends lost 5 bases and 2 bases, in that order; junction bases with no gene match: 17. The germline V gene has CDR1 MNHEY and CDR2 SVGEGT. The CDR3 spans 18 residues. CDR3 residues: CASSTDRLTGGMQETQYF. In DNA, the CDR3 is TGTGCCAGCAGTACTGACCGACTAACGGGAGGAATGCAAGAGACCCAGTACTTC.

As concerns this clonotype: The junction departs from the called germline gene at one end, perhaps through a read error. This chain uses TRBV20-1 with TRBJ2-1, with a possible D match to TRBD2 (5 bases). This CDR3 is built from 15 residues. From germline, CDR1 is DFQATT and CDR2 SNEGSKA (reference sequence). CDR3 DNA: TGCAGTGCTAGTAGTAGCGTAGGGAATGGCTATGAGCATTTATTC. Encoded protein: CSASSSVGNGYEHLF.

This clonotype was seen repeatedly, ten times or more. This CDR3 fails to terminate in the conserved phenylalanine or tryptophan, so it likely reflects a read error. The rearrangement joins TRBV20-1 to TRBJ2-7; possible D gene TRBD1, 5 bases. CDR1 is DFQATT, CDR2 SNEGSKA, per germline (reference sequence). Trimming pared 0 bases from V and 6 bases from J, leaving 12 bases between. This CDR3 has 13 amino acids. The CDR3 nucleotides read TGCAGTGCTAGAGATCAGGGTGGCGGCGAGCAGTACCTC. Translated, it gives CSARDQGGGEQYL.

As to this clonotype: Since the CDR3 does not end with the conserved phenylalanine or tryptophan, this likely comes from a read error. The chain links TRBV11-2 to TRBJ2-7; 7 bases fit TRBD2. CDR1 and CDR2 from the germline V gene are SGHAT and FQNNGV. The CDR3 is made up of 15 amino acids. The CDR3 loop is CSISPWASGSYEQYL. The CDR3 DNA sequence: TGTTCCATCAGCCCTTGGGCTAGCGGTTCCTACGAGCAGTACTTG.

The CDR3 region is CSVVGHTNQPQHF. The CDR3 DNA is TGCAGCGTTGTGGGACACACAAATCAGCCCCAGCATTTT. This sequence joins TRBV29-1 and TRBJ1-5, with a possible D match to TRBD1 (6 bases). From germline, CDR1 is SQVTM and CDR2 ANQGSEA. The CDR3 totals 13 residues. The ends were cut back, 4 bases at V and 4 bases at J, with 11 bases in the middle.

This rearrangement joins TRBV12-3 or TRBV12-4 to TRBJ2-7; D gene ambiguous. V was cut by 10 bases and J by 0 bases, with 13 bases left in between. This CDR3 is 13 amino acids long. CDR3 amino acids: CANRQTDSYEQYF. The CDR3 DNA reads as TGTGCCAACAGACAAACGGACTCCTACGAGCAGTACTTC.

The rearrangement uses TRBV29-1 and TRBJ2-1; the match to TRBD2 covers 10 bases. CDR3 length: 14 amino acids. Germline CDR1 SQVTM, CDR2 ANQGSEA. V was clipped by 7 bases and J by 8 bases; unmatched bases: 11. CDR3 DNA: TGCAGCGCCGACGGGACTAGCGAGATGGATGAGCAGTTCTTC. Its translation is CSADGTSEMDEQFF.

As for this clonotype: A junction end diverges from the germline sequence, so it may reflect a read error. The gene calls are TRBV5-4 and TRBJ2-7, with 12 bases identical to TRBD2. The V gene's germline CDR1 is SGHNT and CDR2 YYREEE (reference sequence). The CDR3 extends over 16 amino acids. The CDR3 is CASSSGLAGIFSEQNF. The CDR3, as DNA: TGTGCCAGCAGCTCAGGACTAGCGGGAATATTCAGCGAGCAGAACTTC.

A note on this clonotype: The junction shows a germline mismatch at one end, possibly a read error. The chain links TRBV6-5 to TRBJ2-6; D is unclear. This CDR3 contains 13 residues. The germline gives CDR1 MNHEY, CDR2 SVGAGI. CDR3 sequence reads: CTSSYSRANVLTF. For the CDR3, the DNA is TGTACCAGCAGTTACTCTAGGGCCAACGTCCTGACTTTC.